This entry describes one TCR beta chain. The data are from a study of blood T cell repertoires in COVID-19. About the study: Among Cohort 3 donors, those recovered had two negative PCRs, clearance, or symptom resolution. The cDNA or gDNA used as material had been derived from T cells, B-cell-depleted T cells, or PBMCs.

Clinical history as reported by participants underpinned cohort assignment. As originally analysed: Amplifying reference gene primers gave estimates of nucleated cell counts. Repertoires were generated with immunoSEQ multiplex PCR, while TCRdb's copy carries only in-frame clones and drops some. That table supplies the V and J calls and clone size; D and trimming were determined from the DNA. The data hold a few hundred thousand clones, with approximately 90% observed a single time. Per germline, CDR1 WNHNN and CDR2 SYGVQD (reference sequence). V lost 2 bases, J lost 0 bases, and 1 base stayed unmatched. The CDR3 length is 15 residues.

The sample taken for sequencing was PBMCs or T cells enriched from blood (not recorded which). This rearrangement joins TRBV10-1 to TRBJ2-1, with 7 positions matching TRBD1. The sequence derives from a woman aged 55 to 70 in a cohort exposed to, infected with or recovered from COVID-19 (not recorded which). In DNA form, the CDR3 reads TGCGCCAGCAGTGAGGGACAGGCCTCCTACAATGAGCAGTTCTTC. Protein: CASSEGQASYNEQFF.